At least ten counts were recorded for the clone carrying this T cell receptor beta chain. Its cognate antigen is unknown. Trimming stripped 4 bases from V and 2 bases from J, with 20 bases between. The CDR3 length is 16 residues. Germline-derived CDR1 and CDR2 are DFQATT and SNEGSKA (reference sequence). This sample is drawn from a study of neurological immune-mediated disorders. Whole-study findings and limits: Multiple sclerosis, the disease with the least TCR clonal expansion, fell below healthy controls, whereas HTLV-1-associated myelopathy showed the most.

One entry per CDR3 protein results from TCRdb running MiXCR on the 5' RACE reads. The data show roughly 10,000 distinct CDR3 sequences, about 22% seen once. The T cells used for sorted libraries numbered some 1 million, either CD4+ or CD8+. Sequencing used CD8+ T cells from blood. The chain uses TRBV20-1 and TRBJ2-5, with a possible D match to TRBD2 (6 bases). This clonotype originated in a woman aged 40 to 50 with multiple sclerosis. CDR3 sequence: CSATISGTRLQETQYF. CDR3 nucleotide sequence: TGCAGTGCTACTATCTCCGGGACTCGGCTACAAGAGACCCAGTACTTC.